Reported below is one T cell receptor (beta chain). This specimen comes from a study of blood T cell repertoires in COVID-19. Turning to the study itself: The United States, Italy and Spain provided the acute and convalescent COVID-19 samples.

Germline V CDR1 and CDR2: KGHSH, LQKENI. The V gene lost 3 bases and the J gene lost 0 bases, with 9 bases spanning the gap. The CDR3 runs to 15 residues. Clones were sequenced by immunoSEQ multiplex PCR, and TCRdb holds only the in-frame ones, with some missing. The sample carries 280,000 or so clones, around 87% recorded once. The source is a woman aged 18-35 years with acute COVID-19. This chain joins TRBV18 and TRBJ2-1; D is perhaps TRBD2 (6 bases). Material: PBMCs or T cells enriched from blood (not recorded which). The CDR3 nucleotides are TGTGCCAGCTCACCCGGACTAATCTCCTACAATGAGCAGTTCTTC. Amino acid sequence: CASSPGLISYNEQFF.